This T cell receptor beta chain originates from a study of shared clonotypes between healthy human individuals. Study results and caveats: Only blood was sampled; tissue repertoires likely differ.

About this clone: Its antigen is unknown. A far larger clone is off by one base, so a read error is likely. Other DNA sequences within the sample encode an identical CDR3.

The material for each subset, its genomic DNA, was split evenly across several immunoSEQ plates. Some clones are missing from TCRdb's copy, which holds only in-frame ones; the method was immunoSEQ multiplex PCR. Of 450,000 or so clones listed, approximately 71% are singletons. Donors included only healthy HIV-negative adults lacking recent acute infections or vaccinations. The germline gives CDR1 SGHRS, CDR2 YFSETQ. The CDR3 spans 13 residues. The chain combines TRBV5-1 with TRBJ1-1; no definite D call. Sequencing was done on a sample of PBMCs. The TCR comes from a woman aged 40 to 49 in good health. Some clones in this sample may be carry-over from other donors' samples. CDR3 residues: CASSPTENTEAFF. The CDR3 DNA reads TGTGCCAGCAGCCCTACAGAGAACACTGAAGCTTTCTTT. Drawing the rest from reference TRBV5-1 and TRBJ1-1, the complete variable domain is KAGVTQTPRYLIKTRGQQVTLSCSPISGHRSVSWYQQTPGQGLQFLFEYFSETQRNKGNFPGRFSGRQFSNSRSEMNVSTLELGDSALYLCASSPTENTEAFFGQGTRLTVV.